This T cell receptor (beta chain) derives from a study of blood T cell repertoires in COVID-19. Libraries were prepared by immunoSEQ multiplex PCR; TCRdb keeps only in-frame clonotypes and omits some of them. Among around 26,000 clones listed, approximately 79% were seen once. The CDR3 has 13 residues. V gave up 6 bases and J gave up 5 bases, with 13 bases separating them. CDR1 is MRHNA, CDR2 SNTAGT, per germline. The sequence derives from an elderly man with active or convalescent COVID-19. The chain carries TRBV6-4 and TRBJ1-1; D is possibly TRBD1 (6 bases). Specimen: peripheral blood. Here the CDR3 DNA reads TGTGCCAGCAGCGCTATCAGGGGTACTGAAGCTTTCTTT. Translated: CASSAIRGTEAFF.